These 16 T cell receptor beta chains share one sample of origin, sequenced in a study of cytomegalovirus exposure and HLA in healthy donors. The study ran its PCR with 60 Vbeta and 13 Jbeta primers. The table came from immunoSEQ multiplex PCR; TCRdb's copy has only in-frame clones and leaves some out. The profile shows approximately 140,000 clones, over 75% of them singletons. The sequencing sample was made of PBMCs. The receptors come from a man aged 25-40 years in good health and CMV-seronegative.

The chain joins TRBV19 to TRBJ1-4; D is perhaps TRBD1 (5 bases). Germline loops: CDR1 LNHDA, CDR2 SQIVND (reference sequence). The ends were cut back, 0 bases at V and 2 bases at J, with 13 bases in the middle. CDR3 size: 17 residues. CDR3 coding DNA: TGTGCCAGTAGTATAGATCCCGACAGATTTACTAATGAAAAACTGTTTTTT. Amino acid sequence: CASSIDPDRFTNEKLFF.

J is TRBJ1-3 and V is TRBV9; a possible D gene is TRBD1 (5 bases). The V gene lost 0 bases and the J gene lost 4 bases, with 14 bases spanning the gap. The CDR3 is 16 amino acids. CDR1 and CDR2 (germline): SGDLS, YYNGEE. CDR3 sequence reads: CASSVDGPRGGNTIYF. The CDR3 region has the DNA TGTGCCAGCAGCGTAGATGGCCCACGGGGGGGAAACACCATATATTTT.

This clone was recorded once. The CDR3 loop is CAWKNREGYTF. The CDR3 DNA sequence: TGTGCCTGGAAGAACAGGGAGGGCTACACCTTC. This sequence joins TRBV30 and TRBJ1-2; tentative D call: TRBD1 (6 bases). The length of the CDR3 is 11 residues. Germline V gene lookup returns CDR1 GTSNPN and CDR2 SVGIG (reference sequence). V was shortened by 4 bases and J by 8 bases, with 11 bases between the two germline ends. The variable domain in full, completed from reference TRBV30 and TRBJ1-2, reads SQTIHQWPATLVQPVGSPLSLECTVEGTSNPNLYWYRQAAGRGLQLLFYSVGIGQISSEVPQNLSASRPQDRQFILSSKKLLLSDSGFYLCAWKNREGYTFGSGTRLTVV.

This rearrangement joins TRBV7-3 to TRBJ1-1, with 9 bases that match TRBD1. Germline V CDR1 and CDR2: SGHTA, FQGTGA. The CDR3 runs to 15 residues. V was pared by 5 bases and J by 7 bases, with 11 bases of the junction left unmatched. This CDR3 is CASSPRGQGLGEAFF. CDR3 nucleotides: TGTGCCAGCAGCCCAAGGGGACAGGGATTGGGTGAAGCTTTCTTT.

This clone was seen a few times. The V gene is TRBV6-1, the J gene TRBJ2-7, with D tentatively TRBD1 (5 bases). Looked up from germline, CDR1 is MNHNS and CDR2 is SASEGT. CDR3 length equals 13 residues. With 3 bases removed from V and 5 bases from J, the gap between germline ends came to 11 bases. CDR3 DNA sequence: TGTGCCAGCAGTGAGTCTCAGGGCCACGAGCAGTACTTC. Protein sequence: CASSESQGHEQYF.

This chain uses TRBV9 with TRBJ2-7, with D possibly matching TRBD1 (6 bases). Germline CDR1 reads SGDLS; CDR2 reads YYNGEE. Trimming left V 0 bases short and J 3 bases short, with 16 bases between. CDR3 length equals 16 residues. DNA for the CDR3: TGTGCCAGCAGCGTAGTTGGAGTTGGGACAATCTACGAGCAGTACTTC. Its protein product is CASSVVGVGTIYEQYF.

The chain links TRBV5-4 to TRBJ2-1, with 7 positions matching TRBD1. Germline V CDR1 and CDR2: SGHNT, YYREEE (reference sequence). Trimming at V came to 3 bases and at J to 1 base, leaving 4 bases not matched to a gene. This CDR3 is 15 amino acids long. CDR3 sequence (DNA): TGTGCCAGCAGCTGGGCAGGGGGTTCCTACAATGAGCAGTTCTTC. Translation: CASSWAGGSYNEQFF.

V gene TRBV5-6 combines with J gene TRBJ1-5; the match to TRBD1 covers 10 bases. The CDR3 contains 16 residues. V lost 4 bases, J lost 3 bases, and 7 bases stayed unmatched. Per the germline V gene, CDR1 is SGHDT and CDR2 is YYEEEE. The CDR3 region has the DNA TGTGCCAGCAGCCTCCGGGACAGGGGATCCAATCAGCCCCAGCATTTT. This translates into CASSLRDRGSNQPQHF.

The rearrangement uses TRBV5-4 and TRBJ2-7; perhaps TRBD2 as D (5 bases). The CDR3 is made up of 15 amino acids. Germline V lookup: CDR1 SGHNT, CDR2 YYREEE (reference sequence). The V end was cut by 0 bases, the J end by 0 bases, with 10 bases between. CDR3 nucleotide sequence: TGTGCCAGCAGCTTGGTCGGAACTAGCTCCTACGAGCAGTACTTC. Translating it yields CASSLVGTSSYEQYF.

The chain recombines TRBV2 with TRBJ1-1, with a possible D match to TRBD1 (5 bases). The germline V and J ends were trimmed by 6 bases and 0 bases, with 14 bases remaining between them. The V gene's germline CDR1 is SNHLY and CDR2 FYNNEI. The CDR3 loop spans 15 amino acids. The CDR3 loop is CASREKGLMNTEAFF. CDR3 DNA sequence: TGTGCCAGCAGGGAAAAGGGGCTCATGAACACTGAAGCTTTCTTT.

V is TRBV5-4 and J is TRBJ1-2; no firm D call. Looked up from germline, CDR1 is SGHNT and CDR2 is YYREEE (reference sequence). V was shortened by 3 bases and J by 4 bases, with 7 bases between the two germline ends. The CDR3 sequence is 12 residues long. The CDR3 DNA reads TGTGCCAGCAGCTCGGGGATCTATGGCTACACCTTC. Translating it yields CASSSGIYGYTF.

This clone was detected only once. This rearrangement joins TRBV10-1 to TRBJ2-4; 9 bases are shared with TRBD2. After removal of 3 bases from V and 6 bases from J, the junction contained 3 bases not matched to a gene. The germline CDR1 and CDR2 sequences are WNHNN and SYGVQD (reference sequence). This CDR3 spans 14 amino acids. CDR3 amino acids: CASSEGLATNIQYF. In nucleotides, the CDR3 is TGCGCCAGCAGTGAAGGACTAGCGACAAACATTCAGTACTTC.

The CDR3, as DNA: TGCGCCAGCAGCTTGGGCCCCGGCAGGAGGCCCTACGAGCAGTACTTC. It codes for CASSLGPGRRPYEQYF. This rearrangement joins TRBV5-1 to TRBJ2-7, with a tentative D call TRBD2 (5 bases). The germline CDR1 and CDR2 sequences are SGHRS and YFSETQ. This CDR3 is 16 amino acids long. Trimming removed 0 bases from V and 2 bases from J, with 15 bases in between.

The chain uses TRBV2 and TRBJ2-7; 11 bases are shared with TRBD1. Germline assignment: CDR1 SNHLY and CDR2 FYNNEI. The CDR3 is 14 amino acids. Trimming at V came to 7 bases and at J to 6 bases, leaving 8 bases not matched to a gene. CDR3 residues: CASTPGQGVSEQYF. The CDR3 DNA is TGTGCCAGCACGCCGGGACAGGGGGTTTCCGAGCAGTACTTC.

The chain is built from TRBV29-1 and TRBJ2-5; 10 nucleotides agree with TRBD2. The CDR3 spans 15 residues. Germline V gene lookup returns CDR1 SQVTM and CDR2 ANQGSEA. V was clipped by 6 bases and J by 4 bases; unmatched bases: 11. The CDR3 sequence: CSVSRLAGDLETQYF. The CDR3 DNA is TGCAGCGTCTCGAGGCTAGCGGGAGATTTAGAGACCCAGTACTTC.

The V gene is TRBV5-1, the J gene TRBJ2-1; weak D call: TRBD2 (6 bases). This CDR3 has 11 residues. Trimming took off 7 bases at V and 7 bases at J, with 9 bases between the two ends. Germline V gene data show CDR1 as SGHRS and CDR2 as YFSETQ. The CDR3 spells CASRDSNEQFF. CDR3 nucleotides: TGCGCCAGCCGGGACTCAAATGAGCAGTTCTTC.